These 17 T cell receptor beta chains came from one sample sequenced in a study of T cells after yellow fever vaccination. TCRdb fed the 5' RACE reads into MiXCR, producing one record per CDR3 protein. The sample lists about 510,000 distinct CDR3 sequences, around a fifth occurring once. This specimen consisted of PBMCs, obtained approximately 20 days after the first yellow fever vaccination. The receptors stem from a man younger than 35 who received the YFV17D yellow fever vaccine.

The chain uses TRBV7-2 and TRBJ2-1; no reliable D call. The CDR3 spans 16 residues. Germline CDR1 SGHTA, CDR2 FQGNSA. Between the trimmed V and J ends, which lost 1 base and 4 bases, there was a span of 14 bases. This CDR3 reads CASSLGVFRLYNEQFF. The CDR3 nucleotides read TGTGCCAGCAGCTTAGGGGTTTTCAGGCTATACAATGAGCAGTTCTTC.

The chain uses TRBV7-9 and TRBJ2-7; 7 bases map to TRBD2. Trimming at V came to 4 bases and at J to 0 bases, leaving 0 bases not matched to a gene. This CDR3 spans 13 amino acids. Germline V gives CDR1 SEHNR, CDR2 FQNEAQ (reference sequence). The CDR3 is CASSSSGSYEQYV. As DNA, the CDR3 is TGTGCCAGCAGCTCTAGCGGCTCCTACGAGCAGTACGTC.

The chain combines TRBV7-9 with TRBJ2-7; 11 positions match TRBD1. V shed 5 bases and J 6 bases; nucleotides not matched to a gene: 12. The CDR3 length is 16 residues. Germline V CDR1 and CDR2: SEHNR, FQNEAQ (reference sequence). The CDR3 region is CASSTPPGQGAGEQYV. In DNA form, the CDR3 reads TGTGCCAGCAGCACTCCCCCCGGACAGGGGGCAGGCGAGCAGTACGTC.

This clonotype was seen more than once but under ten times. This chain links TRBV20-1 with TRBJ2-7; 8 nucleotides align to TRBD1. The ends lost 0 bases at V and 6 bases at J; junction bases unmatched: 10. The CDR3 loop spans 15 amino acids. The germline V gene has CDR1 DFQATT and CDR2 SNEGSKA (reference sequence). CDR3 amino acids: CSARDGQGGGFEQYV. The CDR3 bases are TGCAGTGCTAGAGATGGACAGGGCGGTGGTTTCGAGCAGTACGTC.

This clonotype has only a few counts. The chain joins TRBV30 to TRBJ2-7, with no clear D. The germline V gene encodes CDR1 GTSNPN and CDR2 SVGIG (reference sequence). Trimming took off 0 bases at V and 7 bases at J, with 10 bases between the two ends. The CDR3 sequence is 12 residues long. The CDR3 bases are TGTGCCTGGAGTGTGGCCCTTGGTGAGCAGTACTTC. The encoded protein is CAWSVALGEQYF.

This clonotype was observed a few times. The chain uses TRBV5-6 and TRBJ2-7; D is unclear. Looked up from germline, CDR1 is SGHDT and CDR2 is YYEEEE. V shed 1 base and J shed 6 bases, with 11 bases lying between them. The CDR3 consists of 13 residues. CDR3 DNA: TGTGCCAGCAGCTTGTGGGATAACGCCGAGCAGTACGTC. Protein sequence: CASSLWDNAEQYV.

This clonotype was detected only a few times. This chain links TRBV30 with TRBJ1-5; D uncertain. The germline V gene encodes CDR1 GTSNPN and CDR2 SVGIG (reference sequence). The length of the CDR3 is 17 residues. V lost 2 bases and J lost 2, with 19 bases in between. CDR3 nucleotides: TGTGCCTGGAGTCCCTCTTTCGGCGGCAGACGCAATCAGCCCCAGCATTTT. This encodes CAWSPSFGGRRNQPQHF.

The V call is TRBV6-2 or TRBV6-3, the J call TRBJ2-6; D gene ambiguous. CDR1 MNHEY and CDR2 SVGEGT come from the germline V gene. The ends were cut back, 2 bases at V and 0 bases at J, with 8 bases in the middle. CDR3 size: 16 residues. This CDR3 reads CASSYREISGANVLTF. DNA of the CDR3: TGTGCCAGCAGTTACAGGGAAATCTCTGGGGCCAACGTCCTGACTTTC.

The chain uses TRBV5-1 and TRBJ2-7; TRBD1 might be the D (6 bases). The length of the CDR3 is 16 residues. The germline CDR1 and CDR2 sequences are SGHRS and YFSETQ. Deletions cut 4 bases from V and 4 bases from J, with 21 bases between. The CDR3 here is CASSPGGRGIWYEQYF. The CDR3 coding sequence is TGCGCCAGCAGCCCCGGAGGCAGGGGAATTTGGTACGAGCAGTACTTC.

V gene TRBV20-1 combines with J gene TRBJ2-7; D is perhaps TRBD2 (7 bases). With 5 bases removed from V and 3 bases from J, the gap between germline ends came to 17 bases. The CDR3 runs to 14 residues. Germline CDR1 and CDR2: DFQATT and SNEGSKA (reference sequence). CDR3 in DNA: TGCAGTGCTGGGCGCGGGGGCGGAGGCTACGAGCAGTACTTC. It is translated as CSAGRGGGGYEQYF.

This clonotype was recorded a few times. This chain connects TRBV19 to TRBJ1-6; D is ambiguous. Between the trimmed V and J ends, which lost 3 bases and 7 bases, there was a span of 13 bases. The CDR3 extends over 15 amino acids. CDR1 and CDR2 (germline): LNHDA, SQIVND (reference sequence). The DNA of the CDR3 is TGTGCCAGTAGTATTACCACGGCTGGGAATTCACCCCTCCACTTT. It yields the protein CASSITTAGNSPLHF.

This clonotype was seen only a few times. The chain carries TRBV20-1 and TRBJ2-7; tentatively, D is TRBD1 (6 bases). Per germline, CDR1 DFQATT and CDR2 SNEGSKA (reference sequence). Trimming left V 5 bases short and J 4 bases short, with 15 bases between. The CDR3 totals 13 residues. The CDR3 nucleotides read TGCAGTGCTGAAGGGACATCGGCTTACGAGCAGTACTTC. It yields the protein CSAEGTSAYEQYF.

This clonotype has a handful of counts. The V call is TRBV16, the J call TRBJ2-1, with a weak D call TRBD1 (5 bases). The CDR3 loop spans 15 amino acids. Germline values: CDR1 KGHSY, CDR2 FQNENV. V lost 6 bases and J 5 bases, leaving 17 bases between the germline ends. This CDR3 is CASRHLVQVDNEQFF. The CDR3 DNA reads TGTGCCAGCAGACATCTCGTACAGGTGGACAATGAGCAGTTCTTC.

The chain recombines TRBV7-2 with TRBJ2-5; possible D gene TRBD2, 6 bases. In germline, CDR1 is SGHTA, CDR2 FQGNSA. The V and J ends lost 4 bases and 3 bases respectively, with 18 bases between them. The CDR3 runs 16 residues. The CDR3 region has the DNA TGTGCCAGCAGCTCTAGCGCAGGGTCAGCGAAAGAGACCCAGTACTTC. Its translation: CASSSSAGSAKETQYF.

V is TRBV5-4 and J is TRBJ1-6; possibly TRBD1 for D (5 bases). The V end was cut by 5 bases, the J end by 7 bases, with 19 bases between. From germline, CDR1 is SGHNT and CDR2 YYREEE (reference sequence). This CDR3 region has 16 residues. CDR3 nucleotide sequence: TGTGCCAGCAGTCACGCCCCCTCCGGGGACAATTCACCCCTCCACTTT. Translating it yields CASSHAPSGDNSPLHF.

This clonotype was counted a few times. The chain carries TRBV5-6 and TRBJ1-2, with D hard to call. Trimming removed 2 bases at V and 4 bases at J, with 6 bases between. Germline-derived CDR1 and CDR2 are SGHDT and YYEEEE. The CDR3 is made up of 12 amino acids. The CDR3 region is CASSLDIYGYTF. The CDR3 nucleotides are TGTGCCAGCAGCTTAGACATCTATGGCTACACCTTC.

The genes are TRBV5-1 and TRBJ2-7; the match to TRBD1 covers 10 bases. V shed 3 bases and J 1 base; nucleotides not matched to a gene: 10. Germline CDR1 is SGHRS and CDR2 is YFSETQ. The CDR3 length is 17 residues. The CDR3 DNA reads TGCGCCAGCAGCTCCGAGGACAGGGGGATGGAGTCCTACGAGCAGTACTTC. This codes for CASSSEDRGMESYEQYF.